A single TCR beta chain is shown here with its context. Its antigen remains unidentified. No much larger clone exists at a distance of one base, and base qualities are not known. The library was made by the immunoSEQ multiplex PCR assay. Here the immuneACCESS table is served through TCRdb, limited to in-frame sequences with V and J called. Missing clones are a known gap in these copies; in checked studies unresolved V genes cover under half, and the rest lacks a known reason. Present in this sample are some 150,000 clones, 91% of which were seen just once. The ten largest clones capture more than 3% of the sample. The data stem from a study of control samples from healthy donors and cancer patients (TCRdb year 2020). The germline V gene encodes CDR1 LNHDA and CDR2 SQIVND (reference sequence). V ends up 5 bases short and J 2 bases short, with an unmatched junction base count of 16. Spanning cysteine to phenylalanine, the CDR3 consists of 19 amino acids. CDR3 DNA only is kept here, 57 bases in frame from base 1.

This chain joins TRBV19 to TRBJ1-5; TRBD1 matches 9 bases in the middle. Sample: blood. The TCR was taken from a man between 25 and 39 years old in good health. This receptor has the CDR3 CASSAPGQGGGGGNQPQHF. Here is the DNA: TGTGCCAGTAGTGCCCCGGGACAGGGAGGAGGAGGAGGCAATCAGCCCCAGCATTTT.